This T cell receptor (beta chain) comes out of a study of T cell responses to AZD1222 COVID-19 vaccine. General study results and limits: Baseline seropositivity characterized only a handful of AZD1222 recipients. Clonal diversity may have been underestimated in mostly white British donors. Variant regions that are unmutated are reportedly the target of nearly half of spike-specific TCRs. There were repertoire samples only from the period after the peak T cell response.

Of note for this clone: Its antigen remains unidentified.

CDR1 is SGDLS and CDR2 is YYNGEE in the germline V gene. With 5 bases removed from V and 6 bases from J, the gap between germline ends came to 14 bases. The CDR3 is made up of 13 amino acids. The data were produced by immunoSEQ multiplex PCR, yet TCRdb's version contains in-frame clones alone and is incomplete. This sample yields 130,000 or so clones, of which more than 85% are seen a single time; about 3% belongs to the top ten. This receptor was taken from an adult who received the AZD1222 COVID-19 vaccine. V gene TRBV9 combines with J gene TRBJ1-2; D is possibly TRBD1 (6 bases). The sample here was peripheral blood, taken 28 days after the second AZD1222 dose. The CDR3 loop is CASRASGADGYTF. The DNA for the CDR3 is TGTGCCAGCAGGGCCTCGGGGGCGGATGGCTACACCTTC.